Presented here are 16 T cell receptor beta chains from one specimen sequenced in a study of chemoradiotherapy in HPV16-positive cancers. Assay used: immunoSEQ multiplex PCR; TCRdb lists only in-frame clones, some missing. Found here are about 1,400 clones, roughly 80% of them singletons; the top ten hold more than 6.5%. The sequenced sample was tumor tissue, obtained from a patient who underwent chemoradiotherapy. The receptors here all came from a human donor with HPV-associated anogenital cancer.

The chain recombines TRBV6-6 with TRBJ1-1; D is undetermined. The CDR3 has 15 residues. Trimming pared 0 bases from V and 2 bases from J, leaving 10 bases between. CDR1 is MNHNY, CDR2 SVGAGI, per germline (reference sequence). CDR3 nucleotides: TGTGCCAGCAGTTACTCTATGACATCAAACACTGAAGCTTTCTTT. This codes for CASSYSMTSNTEAFF.

DNA of the CDR3: TGTGCCAGCAGCCTGGGACAGGTAATGAACGAGCAGTACTTC. Translated, it gives CASSLGQVMNEQYF. This chain links TRBV14 with TRBJ2-7, with 8 bases fitting TRBD1. CDR1 and CDR2 from the germline V gene are SGHDN and FVKESK. V lost 4 bases, J lost 5 bases, and 7 bases stayed unmatched. The CDR3 has 14 residues.

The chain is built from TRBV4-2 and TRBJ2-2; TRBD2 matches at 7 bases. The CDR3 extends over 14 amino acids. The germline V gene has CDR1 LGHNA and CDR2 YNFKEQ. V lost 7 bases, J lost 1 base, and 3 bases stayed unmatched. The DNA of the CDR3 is TGTGCCAGCACCAGGGAGGGGAACACCGGGGAGCTGTTTTTT. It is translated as CASTREGNTGELFF.

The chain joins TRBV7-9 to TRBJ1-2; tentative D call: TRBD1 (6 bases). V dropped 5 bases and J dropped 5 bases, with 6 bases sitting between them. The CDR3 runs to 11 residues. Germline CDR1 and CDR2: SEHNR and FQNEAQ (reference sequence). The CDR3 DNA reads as TGTGCCAGCAGCACAGGGTATGGCTACACCTTC. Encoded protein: CASSTGYGYTF.

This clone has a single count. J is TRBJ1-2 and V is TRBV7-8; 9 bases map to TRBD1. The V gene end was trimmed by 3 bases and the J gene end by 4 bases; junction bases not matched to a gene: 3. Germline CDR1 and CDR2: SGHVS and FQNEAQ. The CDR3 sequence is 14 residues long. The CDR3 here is CASSLGGQGYGYTF. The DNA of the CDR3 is TGTGCCAGCAGCTTGGGGGGACAGGGCTATGGCTACACCTTC.

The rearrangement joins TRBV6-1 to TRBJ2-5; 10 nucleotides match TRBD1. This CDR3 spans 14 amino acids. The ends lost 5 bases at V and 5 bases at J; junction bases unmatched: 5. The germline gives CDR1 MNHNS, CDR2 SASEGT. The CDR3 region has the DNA TGTGCCAGCAGTCCACGGACAGGGGGGGAGACCCAGTACTTC. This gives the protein CASSPRTGGETQYF.

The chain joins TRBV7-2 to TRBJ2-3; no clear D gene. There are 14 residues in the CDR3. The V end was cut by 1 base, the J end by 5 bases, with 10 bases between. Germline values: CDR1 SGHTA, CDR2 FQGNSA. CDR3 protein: CASSLDGPLDTQYF. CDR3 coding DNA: TGTGCCAGCAGCTTAGATGGGCCTCTAGATACGCAGTATTTT.

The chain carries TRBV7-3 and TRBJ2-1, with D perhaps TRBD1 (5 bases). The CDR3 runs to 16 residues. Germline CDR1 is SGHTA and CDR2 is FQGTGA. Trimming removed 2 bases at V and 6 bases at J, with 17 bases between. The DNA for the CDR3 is TGTGCCAGCAGCTTATCGTGGACAAACCAAGGCAATGAGCAGTTCTTC. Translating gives CASSLSWTNQGNEQFF.

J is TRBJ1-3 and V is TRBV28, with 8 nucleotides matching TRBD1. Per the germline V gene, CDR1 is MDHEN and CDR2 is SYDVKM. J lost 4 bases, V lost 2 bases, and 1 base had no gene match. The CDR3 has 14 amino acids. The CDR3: CASSLQGAGNTIYF. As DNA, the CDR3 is TGTGCCAGCAGTTTACAGGGGGCGGGAAACACCATATATTTT.

In DNA, the CDR3 is TGTGCCAGTAGGAGAGGAAGCACCGGGGAGCTGTTTTTT. Its protein product is CASRRGSTGELFF. The rearrangement links TRBV6-4 to TRBJ2-2; D is unclear. The CDR3 sequence is 13 residues long. Germline loops: CDR1 MRHNA, CDR2 SNTAGT. The V and J ends lost 9 bases and 4 bases respectively, with 12 bases between them.

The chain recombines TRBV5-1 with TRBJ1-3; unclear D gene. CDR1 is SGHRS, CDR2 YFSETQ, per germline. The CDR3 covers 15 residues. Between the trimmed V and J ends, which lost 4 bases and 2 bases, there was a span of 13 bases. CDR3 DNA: TGCGCCAGCAGCCCCCGCTCTTTACCTGGAAACACCATATATTTT. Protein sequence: CASSPRSLPGNTIYF. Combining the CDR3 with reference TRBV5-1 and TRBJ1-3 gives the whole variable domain KAGVTQTPRYLIKTRGQQVTLSCSPISGHRSVSWYQQTPGQGLQFLFEYFSETQRNKGNFPGRFSGRQFSNSRSEMNVSTLELGDSALYLCASSPRSLPGNTIYFGEGSWLTVV.

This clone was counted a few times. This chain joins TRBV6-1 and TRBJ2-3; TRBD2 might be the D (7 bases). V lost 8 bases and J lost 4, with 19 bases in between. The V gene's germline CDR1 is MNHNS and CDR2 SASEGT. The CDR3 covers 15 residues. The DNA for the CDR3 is TGTGCCAGCTTAGATGGGGGGGCGGGATCAGATACGCAGTATTTT. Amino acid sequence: CASLDGGAGSDTQYF.

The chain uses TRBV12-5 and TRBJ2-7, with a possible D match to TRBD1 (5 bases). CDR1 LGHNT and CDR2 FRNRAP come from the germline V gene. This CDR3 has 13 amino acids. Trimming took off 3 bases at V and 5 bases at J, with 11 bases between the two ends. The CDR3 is CASGLGVVNEQYF. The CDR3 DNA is TGTGCTAGTGGTTTAGGGGTTGTGAACGAGCAGTACTTC.

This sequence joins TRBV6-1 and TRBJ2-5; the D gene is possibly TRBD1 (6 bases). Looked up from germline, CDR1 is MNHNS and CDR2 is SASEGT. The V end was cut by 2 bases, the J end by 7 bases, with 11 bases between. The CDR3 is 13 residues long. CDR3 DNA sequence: TGTGCCAGCAGTGAACTGGGGGCTGCGACCCAGTACTTC. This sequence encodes CASSELGAATQYF.

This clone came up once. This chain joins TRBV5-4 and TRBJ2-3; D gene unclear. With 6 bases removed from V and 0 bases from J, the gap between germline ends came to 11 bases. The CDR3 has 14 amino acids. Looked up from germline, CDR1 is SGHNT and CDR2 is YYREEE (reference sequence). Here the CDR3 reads CASTMRSSTDTQYF. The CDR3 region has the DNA TGTGCCAGCACAATGAGATCGAGCACAGATACGCAGTATTTT.

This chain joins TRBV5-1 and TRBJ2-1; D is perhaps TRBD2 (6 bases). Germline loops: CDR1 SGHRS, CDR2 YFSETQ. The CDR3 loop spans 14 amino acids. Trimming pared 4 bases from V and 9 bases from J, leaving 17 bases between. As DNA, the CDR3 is TGCGCCAGCAGCCTCACGACTAGTAACGGTGAGCAGTTCTTC. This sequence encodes CASSLTTSNGEQFF.